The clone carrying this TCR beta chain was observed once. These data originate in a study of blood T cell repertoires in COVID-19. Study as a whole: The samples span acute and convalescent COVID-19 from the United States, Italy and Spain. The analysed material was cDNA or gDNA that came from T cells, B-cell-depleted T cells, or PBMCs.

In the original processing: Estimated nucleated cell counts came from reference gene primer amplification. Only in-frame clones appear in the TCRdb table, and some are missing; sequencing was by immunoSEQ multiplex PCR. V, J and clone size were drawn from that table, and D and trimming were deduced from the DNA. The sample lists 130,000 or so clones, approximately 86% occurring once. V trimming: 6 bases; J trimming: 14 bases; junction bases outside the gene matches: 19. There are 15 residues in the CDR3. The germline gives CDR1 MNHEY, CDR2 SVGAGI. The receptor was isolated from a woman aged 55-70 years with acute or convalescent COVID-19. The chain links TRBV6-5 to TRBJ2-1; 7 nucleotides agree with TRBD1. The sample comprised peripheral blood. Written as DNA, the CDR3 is TGTGCCAGCAGCGATCCGGGACAGCTTAACTTCCGGAAGTTCTTC. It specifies CASSDPGQLNFRKFF.